The entry below gives a single TCR beta chain sequence along with its context. Germline V gene sequence: CDR1 MNHEY, CDR2 SVGAGI. The CDR3 is 15 residues long. The V end was cut by 6 bases, the J end by 2 bases, with 13 bases between. Here immunoSEQ multiplex PCR was the method, and the copy in TCRdb shows in-frame clones only, minus some. The sample lists about half a million clones, roughly nine tenths occurring once. The sample is drawn from a study of blood T cell repertoires in COVID-19. As for the study in general: Sources were T cells, B-cell-depleted T cells, or PBMCs; the material itself was cDNA or gDNA.

J is TRBJ2-2 and V is TRBV6-5; no definite D call. This clonotype was sampled from a man between 18 and 29 years old with COVID-19, enrolled during active disease. The sample consisted of peripheral blood. In nucleotides, the CDR3 is TGTGCCAGCAGCCTACTAAAACCAAACACCGGGGAGCTGTTTTTT. Protein product: CASSLLKPNTGELFF.